The next 23 T cell receptor beta chains were all read from a single sample in a study of cytomegalovirus exposure and HLA in healthy donors. Primers: 60 Vbeta forward and 13 Jbeta reverse. The assay was immunoSEQ multiplex PCR, and TCRdb's table has in-frame clones only and misses some. Among about 100,000 clones, 65% to 85% were seen once, and the ten largest hold under 20%. The sequencing sample was made of PBMCs. These receptors were collected from an older woman in good health and CMV-seropositive.

V and J are TRBV2 and TRBJ2-3, with 9 positions matching TRBD2. From germline, CDR1 is SNHLY and CDR2 FYNNEI. CDR3 length equals 15 residues. Germline trimming cut 6 bases from V and 4 bases from J; bases unmatched to any gene: 8. This CDR3 is CASSVAGVGADTQYF. In DNA form, the CDR3 reads TGTGCCAGCAGCGTAGCGGGAGTTGGAGCAGATACGCAGTATTTT. The full variable domain, its missing parts supplied by reference TRBV2 and TRBJ2-3, is EPEVTQTPSHQVTQMGQEVILRCVPISNHLYFYWYRQILGQKVEFLVSFYNNEISEKSEIFDDQFSVERPDGSNFTLKIRSTKLEDSAMYFCASSVAGVGADTQYFGPGTRLTVL.

The chain joins TRBV6-1 to TRBJ2-4; TRBD1 is a possible D gene (6 bases). CDR3 length: 14 amino acids. Germline-derived CDR1 and CDR2 are MNHNS and SASEGT. The V gene lost 7 bases and the J gene lost 6 bases, with 16 bases spanning the gap. CDR3 amino acids: CASKSGQNLNIQYF. The CDR3 nucleotides are TGTGCCAGCAAGTCAGGACAGAACTTAAACATTCAGTACTTC.

The chain combines TRBV29-1 with TRBJ1-5; TRBD1 might be the D (5 bases). Trimming shortened V by 0 bases and J by 6 bases, and 9 bases separated the two germline ends. Germline loops: CDR1 SQVTM, CDR2 ANQGSEA. This CDR3 has 13 amino acids. CDR3 bases: TGCAGCGTTGAAGATCAGCAGGGTCAGCCCCAGCATTTT. Amino acids: CSVEDQQGQPQHF.

The V gene is TRBV21-1, the J gene TRBJ1-2; whether TRBD1, the table's D call, matches the DNA was not checked. TRBV21-1 is designated a pseudogene. The CDR3 is 16 residues long. The CDR3 loop reads CASSKRPTGTGDGYTF. The CDR3 DNA sequence: TGTGCCAGCAGCAAAAGACCGACGGGGACAGGGGACGGCTACACCTTC.

Concerning this clone itself: One junction end disagrees with the germline gene, perhaps due to a read error. Other DNA sequences of this sample code for an identical CDR3. The chain recombines TRBV7-7 with TRBJ2-3, with TRBD2 matching over 10 bases. The CDR3 is 12 residues long. Germline values: CDR1 SSHAT, CDR2 FNYEAQ (reference sequence). The CDR3 coding sequence is TGTGCTAGCAGCTTAGCGGGGGGTACACAGTATTTT. This sequence encodes CASSLAGGTQYF.

The V and J genes are TRBV10-1 and TRBJ2-3; perhaps TRBD2 as D (5 bases). Germline V CDR1 and CDR2: WNHNN, SYGVQD (reference sequence). V dropped 3 bases and J dropped 4 bases, with 11 bases sitting between them. CDR3 length: 14 amino acids. CDR3 coding DNA: TGCGCCAGCAGTGACAGGAGGTCCCCAGATACGCAGTATTTT. Residues: CASSDRRSPDTQYF.

The gene calls are TRBV4-1 and TRBJ2-2, with 11 bases fitting TRBD2. J was trimmed by 6 bases and V by 4 bases; bases with no gene match: 10. This CDR3 comprises 17 residues. Germline V lookup: CDR1 MGHRA, CDR2 YSYEKL. The CDR3 DNA reads as TGCGCCAGCAGCCGCTCCCTAGCGGGAGGCCAGCCCGGGGAGCTGTTTTTT. Translated, it gives CASSRSLAGGQPGELFF.

The chain uses TRBV7-9 and TRBJ2-6; TRBD1 matches at 9 bases. The CDR3 loop spans 19 amino acids. Germline trimming cut 6 bases from V and 0 bases from J; bases unmatched to any gene: 12. Germline V CDR1 and CDR2: SEHNR, FQNEAQ (reference sequence). CDR3 sequence reads: CASSRTRQGVFSGANVLTF. The CDR3, as DNA: TGTGCCAGCAGTCGCACTCGACAGGGGGTATTCTCTGGGGCCAACGTCCTGACTTTC.

J is TRBJ2-3 and V is TRBV6-1, with TRBD2 matching 8 bases. The V gene end was trimmed by 7 bases and the J gene end by 5 bases; junction bases not matched to a gene: 8. This CDR3 has 14 amino acids. Germline values: CDR1 MNHNS, CDR2 SASEGT. CDR3 in DNA: TGTGCCAGCACCCCAGCGGGAGAGGGAGATACGCAGTATTTT. Encoded protein: CASTPAGEGDTQYF.

The V and J genes are TRBV14 and TRBJ2-3; no clear D. Germline CDR1 is SGHDN and CDR2 is FVKESK. V lost 0 bases and J 3 bases, leaving 16 bases between the germline ends. This CDR3 region has 17 residues. CDR3 sequence reads: CASSQDGDFLFTDTQYF. The CDR3, as DNA: TGTGCCAGCAGCCAAGACGGAGACTTCCTCTTTACAGATACGCAGTATTTT.

The count of this clone is one. This chain joins TRBV5-4 and TRBJ2-7; 13 bases are a match to TRBD2. With V trimmed by 4 bases and J by 2 bases, 6 bases remained unmatched. This CDR3 comprises 16 residues. The germline V gene encodes CDR1 SGHNT and CDR2 YYREEE (reference sequence). The CDR3 nucleotides are TGTGCCAGCAGCCGGCCAGGGACTAGCGGGGCCTACGAGCAGTACTTC. Its protein is CASSRPGTSGAYEQYF.

J is TRBJ2-1 and V is TRBV19; 11 bases are shared with TRBD2. V trimming: 3 bases; J trimming: 8 bases; junction bases outside the gene matches: 6. The CDR3 length is 15 residues. Germline CDR1 reads LNHDA; CDR2 reads SQIVND (reference sequence). CDR3 amino acids: CASSMSSGRAYEQFF. CDR3 in DNA: TGTGCCAGTAGTATGAGTAGCGGGAGGGCCTATGAGCAGTTCTTC.

In its sample, this clone is medium-sized. V gene TRBV9 combines with J gene TRBJ2-5, with a weak D call TRBD2 (6 bases). Trimming took 3 bases from V and 7 from J, leaving 19 bases between them. Germline V gives CDR1 SGDLS, CDR2 YYNGEE. This CDR3 has 15 residues. CDR3 coding DNA: TGTGCCAGCAGCGCGGGGGACCCTAGAGGAGGGACCCAGTACTTC. It specifies CASSAGDPRGGTQYF. Full variable domain (rest looked up from reference TRBV9 and TRBJ2-5): DSGVTQTPKHLITATGQRVTLRCSPRSGDLSVYWYQQSLDQGLQFLIQYYNGEERAKGNILERFSAQQFPDLHSELNLSSLELGDSALYFCASSAGDPRGGTQYFGPGTRLLVL.

The CDR3 spells CASQRAAEQETQYF. The CDR3 DNA reads as TGTGCCAGCCAGCGAGCAGCCGAGCAAGAGACCCAGTACTTC. J is TRBJ2-5 and V is TRBV5-4; D gene uncertain. Germline CDR1 is SGHNT and CDR2 is YYREEE (reference sequence). V lost 7 bases, J lost 2 bases, and 15 bases lay in between. This CDR3 contains 14 residues.

The chain carries TRBV5-1 and TRBJ2-3; weak D call: TRBD2 (5 bases). The length of the CDR3 is 15 residues. Trimming took off 0 bases at V and 0 bases at J, with 8 bases between the two ends. Germline V lookup: CDR1 SGHRS, CDR2 YFSETQ. DNA of the CDR3: TGCGCCAGCAGCTTGGTCCCGGGGAGCACAGATACGCAGTATTTT. Encoded protein: CASSLVPGSTDTQYF.

V is TRBV29-1 and J is TRBJ1-2; TRBD1 matches at 9 bases. CDR1 is SQVTM and CDR2 is ANQGSEA in the germline V gene. Germline trimming cut 4 bases from V and 2 bases from J; bases unmatched to any gene: 8. The CDR3 consists of 15 residues. CDR3 nucleotides: TGCAGCGTTGGGGGTGGGACAGGGCTCAACTATGGCTACACCTTC. This gives the protein CSVGGGTGLNYGYTF.

This chain links TRBV10-3 with TRBJ2-7, with D possibly matching TRBD2 (5 bases). Germline V CDR1 and CDR2: ENHRY, SYGVKD. The CDR3 is 16 residues long. V was pared by 0 bases and J by 2 bases, with 14 bases between. The CDR3 loop reads CAISESIGLGTYEQYF. CDR3 in DNA: TGTGCCATCAGTGAGTCGATTGGACTGGGAACCTACGAGCAGTACTTC.

In nucleotides, the CDR3 is TGTGCCAGCAGCACCCGGGACAGGGGGCGAGACGAGCAGTACTTC. Translating gives CASSTRDRGRDEQYF. The chain is built from TRBV7-9 and TRBJ2-5; 12 bases are shared with TRBD1. The better agreement between TRBJ2-7 and the DNA end casts doubt on the J call. The germline V gene encodes CDR1 SEHNR and CDR2 FQNEAQ (reference sequence). The CDR3 is made up of 15 amino acids.

In its sample, this clone was seen a few times. The chain employs TRBV5-1 and TRBJ1-2; 7 bases are shared with TRBD1. V dropped 4 bases and J dropped 4; count of bases not matched to a gene: 4. Germline loops: CDR1 SGHRS, CDR2 YFSETQ. This CDR3 is built from 13 residues. The CDR3 loop reads CASSPDRAYGYTF. CDR3 DNA sequence: TGCGCCAGCAGCCCAGACAGGGCCTATGGCTACACCTTC.

This chain joins TRBV30 and TRBJ2-7; 12 bases match TRBD2. CDR1 is GTSNPN and CDR2 is SVGIG in the germline V gene (reference sequence). V shed 6 bases, J shed 4 bases, and the junction held 4 bases outside the gene matches. CDR3 length equals 13 residues. CDR3 coding DNA: TGTGCCTGCCTGACTAGCGGGAGTTACGAGCAGTACTTC. Residues: CACLTSGSYEQYF.

The rearrangement links TRBV29-1 to TRBJ2-5, with 10 bases aligning to TRBD2. The CDR3 loop spans 12 amino acids. The trim removed 5 bases at V and 5 bases at J, leaving 2 bases unmatched. From germline, CDR1 is SQVTM and CDR2 ANQGSEA. CDR3 in amino acids: CSVPSGSETQYF. In DNA form, the CDR3 reads TGCAGCGTTCCTAGCGGGAGCGAGACCCAGTACTTC.

The rearrangement uses TRBV7-3 and TRBJ2-1; 12 bases match TRBD2. CDR3 length equals 17 residues. After removal of 5 bases from V and 8 bases from J, the junction contained 13 bases not matched to a gene. The germline V gene encodes CDR1 SGHTA and CDR2 FQGTGA. Here the CDR3 DNA reads TGTGCCAGCAGCGCCCCCCGGACTAGCGGGATCGTGTATGAGCAGTTCTTC. Protein: CASSAPRTSGIVYEQFF. The full variable domain, with the rest looked up from reference TRBV7-3 and TRBJ2-1, is GAGVSQTPSNKVTEKGKYVELRCDPISGHTALYWYRQSLGQGPEFLIYFQGTGAADDSGLPNDRFFAVRPEGSVSTLKIQRTERGDSAVYLCASSAPRTSGIVYEQFFGPGTRLTVL.

The V gene is TRBV10-3, the J gene TRBJ2-1; 12 bases line up with TRBD1. Per the germline V gene, CDR1 is ENHRY and CDR2 is SYGVKD. With V trimmed by 5 bases and J by 8 bases, 4 bases remained unmatched. The CDR3 is 14 amino acids. This CDR3 reads CAISRDRGQDEQFF. The CDR3 region has the DNA TGTGCCATCAGTCGGGACAGGGGGCAGGATGAGCAGTTCTTC.